Sequencing of this T cell receptor beta chain was carried out in a study of blood T cell repertoires in COVID-19 (dated by TCRdb to the early 2020s). Regarding the study in general: Collaborator samples came from the United States, Italy and Spain and covered acute and convalescent phases of COVID-19. The sample metadata nearly always contained a de-identified subject ID, COVID-19 status, age in years and sex. The repertoires were made available in a free public database intended to serve as a resource for research on the immune response to SARS-CoV-2. The samples were drawn from the first 160 participants of the ongoing ImmuneRACE study and from 1,254 subjects provided by 6 global collaborators. The material from the prospective study consisted of cDNA or gDNA derived from T cells, B-cell-depleted T cells, or PBMCs. Deeply sampled blood TCRbeta repertoires from subjects exposed to, actively infected with, or recovered from COVID-19 were included in the dataset. HLA class I and class II types, where available, came from metadata supplied by the sample provider rather than from assay-based typing.

Turning to this clone: Its recognized antigen is unknown. No much larger clone exists at a distance of one base, and base qualities are not known.

The immunoSEQ Assay, a bias-controlled multiplex PCR, was used to amplify TCRbeta CDR3 regions from genomic DNA. Turning to the authors' computational methods: Within the assay, amplification of reference gene primers was used to estimate how many nucleated cells each sample contained. To quantify the absolute abundance of each unique TCRbeta CDR3 rearrangement, sequence reads were collapsed and filtered. For each sample, productive Simpson clonality was calculated as the square root of Simpson's diversity index over productive rearrangements. The immuneACCESS repertoire file appears here via TCRdb, limited to in-frame rearrangements. These files lack a portion of the clones; in checked studies, under half of the deficit traces to unresolved V genes, and the cause of the others is not known. Clone size and the V and J calls come from that table; the DNA yielded D and trimming. Counted in this sample were around 240,000 clones; around 83% of them appeared once. Just under 7.5% of the sample belongs to the ten largest clones.

The collaborating institutions used their own protocols to collect whole blood in K2EDTA tubes. Collaborator samples were shipped for TCRbeta analysis as frozen whole blood, isolated PBMCs, or DNA extracted from either sample type. CDR1 and CDR2 were assigned from the germline V gene as SGDLS and YYNGEE. The CDR3 runs 16 residues from the cysteine to the phenylalanine. Only the CDR3 region is kept as DNA, spanning 48 bases read in frame from base 1. Deletion took 0 bases off V and 4 bases off J, with a span of 14 bases between the germline ends. The research as a whole found: How much clinical and demographic metadata was included differed by source and by participant, and the metadata was provided uncurated.

The TCR comes from a woman aged 45-65 years with acute or convalescent COVID-19. Sequenced: peripheral blood. This receptor chain uses TRBV9 and TRBJ2-1; the best D guess is TRBD1, with 7 bases matching. The CDR3 is CASSVGGGGVYNEQFF. The DNA is as follows: TGTGCCAGCAGCGTAGGAGGAGGGGGCGTTTACAATGAGCAGTTCTTC.